A single sample gave rise to the 9 T cell receptor beta chains below, sequenced in a study of blood T cell repertoires in COVID-19. Some clones are missing from TCRdb's copy, which holds only in-frame ones; the method was immunoSEQ multiplex PCR. The table has around 150,000 clones, over 75% seen once. Material: PBMCs or T cells enriched from blood (not recorded which). Receptors were obtained from a woman in her forties or fifties who had recovered from COVID-19.

This chain joins TRBV11-2 and TRBJ2-1; D gene unclear. Germline lookup yields CDR1 SGHAT and CDR2 FQNNGV. The CDR3 runs to 14 residues. Trimming pared 0 bases from V and 6 bases from J, leaving 9 bases between. In nucleotides, the CDR3 is TGTGCCAGCAGCTTAGAGGCGGTTTTCAATGAGCAGTTCTTC. Its translation: CASSLEAVFNEQFF.

This clone was seen once. The chain has TRBV7-2 and TRBJ1-2; possibly TRBD1 for D (5 bases). Germline V CDR1 and CDR2: SGHTA, FQGNSA. With 3 bases removed from V and 4 bases from J, the gap between germline ends came to 18 bases. This CDR3 region has 16 residues. The CDR3 sequence is CASSLQPGGQGYGYTF. The CDR3 DNA is TGTGCCAGCAGCTTGCAGCCGGGTGGGCAGGGCTATGGCTACACCTTC.

V is TRBV9 and J is TRBJ2-5; 12 positions match TRBD2. This CDR3 has 16 amino acids. In germline, CDR1 is SGDLS, CDR2 YYNGEE. The V and J ends lost 0 bases and 0 bases, in that order; junction bases with no gene match: 0. CDR3 loop: CASSVGTSGDQETQYF. The CDR3 bases are TGTGCCAGCAGCGTAGGGACTAGCGGGGACCAAGAGACCCAGTACTTC.

The CDR3: CASSPLGAGELFF. The DNA of the CDR3 is TGTGCCAGCAGCCCGTTAGGGGCCGGGGAGCTGTTTTTT. The rearrangement uses TRBV11-2 and TRBJ2-2, with a weak D call TRBD1 (5 bases). Trimming left V 5 bases short and J 6 bases short, with 10 bases between. The CDR3 covers 13 residues. CDR1 and CDR2 (germline): SGHAT, FQNNGV.

The V gene is TRBV9, the J gene TRBJ2-6, with 8 nucleotides matching TRBD1. J lost 6 bases, V lost 4 bases, and 6 bases had no gene match. Germline values: CDR1 SGDLS, CDR2 YYNGEE. The CDR3 covers 15 residues. DNA for the CDR3: TGTGCCAGCAGCCAGACAGGGGCCCAGGCCAACGTCCTGACTTTC. This sequence encodes CASSQTGAQANVLTF.

The J gene is TRBJ1-2, the V gene TRBV27; the D gene is possibly TRBD1 (6 bases). Germline assignment: CDR1 MNHEY and CDR2 SMNVEV (reference sequence). Deletions cut 7 bases from V and 6 bases from J, with 15 bases between. This CDR3 contains 13 residues. The CDR3 DNA sequence: TGTGCCAGCAAGTACAGGGAATATGATGGCTACACCTTC. Protein: CASKYREYDGYTF.

The V gene is TRBV19, the J gene TRBJ1-1; perhaps TRBD1 as D (5 bases). CDR3 length: 14 residues. CDR1 is LNHDA and CDR2 is SQIVND in the germline V gene (reference sequence). Between the trimmed V and J ends, which lost 6 bases and 2 bases, there was a span of 13 bases. CDR3 loop: CASRKTDKNTEAFF. CDR3 in DNA: TGTGCCAGTAGGAAGACAGATAAAAACACTGAAGCTTTCTTT.

This rearrangement joins TRBV6-6 to TRBJ2-2; 8 bases match TRBD2. In germline, CDR1 is MNHNY, CDR2 SVGAGI (reference sequence). The CDR3 loop spans 16 amino acids. The trim removed 4 bases at V and 5 bases at J, leaving 9 bases unmatched. DNA for the CDR3: TGTGCCAGCAGTTCCACCGGGACTAGAGGAACCGGGGAGCTGTTTTTT. Translated, it gives CASSSTGTRGTGELFF.

V gene TRBV7-2 combines with J gene TRBJ1-1, with D possibly matching TRBD1 (5 bases). V was cut by 4 bases and J by 10 bases, with 16 bases left in between. CDR1 and CDR2 from the germline V gene are SGHTA and FQGNSA. The CDR3 totals 13 residues. The CDR3: CASSSRKGLGAFF. The CDR3, as DNA: TGTGCCAGCAGCTCACGTAAGGGGCTTGGAGCTTTCTTT.